This entry is about one T cell receptor (beta chain). In its sample, this clone was seen once. Its antigen is unknown. One base away there is no much larger clone; base qualities are not given. This record belongs to a study of cytomegalovirus exposure and HLA in healthy donors (dated by TCRdb to about 2017). With respect to the entire study: An earlier analysis of 587 of the donors reported under 300 Gb of sequence data and 95 million to 130 million unique TCR beta sequences obtained from some 200 million T cells. An early release that covered some 640 HLA-typed donors contained around 300 gigabases of sequencing data and some 87 million unique TCR sequences. Of the 398 genotyped donors, over 70% fell in the genetic ancestry cluster associated with self-reported Caucasian donors. The aim of the study was to test whether cataloging public T cell receptors could identify signatures of past pathogen exposure. The T cell repertoires of about 700 subjects were profiled by immunosequencing and related to cytomegalovirus serostatus. In addition to the first cohort of approximately 650 subjects, a separate validation cohort of approximately 130 different subjects was used. High-throughput TCR immunosequencing, statistical association of individual TCRs with disease status, and machine learning were combined to predict cytomegalovirus infection status. To study patterns of TCR occurrence, a later analysis re-analyzed previously published TCR beta repertoires from around 700 donors and added high-resolution HLA genotyping. In the later analysis, no new phenotypic data were used to find candidate immune exposures; instead, reliance was placed on TCR beta sequences and their occurrence across donors. In an earlier analysis of a few hundred of the donors, high-throughput TCR beta sequencing was used to judge whether each TCR beta V gene segment behaved as functional or pseudogenic. Donor age, sex, ethnicity and CMV serostatus were compiled alongside the repertoire data. Genome-wide SNP genotypes for about 60% of the 666 donors were used in a later genetic analysis, which treated that subset as a discovery cohort. Every repertoire in the discovery cohort had been generated on one and the same sequencing platform. HLA typing covered class I and class II loci at four-digit resolution. Typing coverage varied by locus: roughly 629-640 donors for A, B, C, DRB1 and DQB1; roughly 510 for DQA1; over 600 for DPA1; 400 to 480 for DPB1. Four or five DR-DQ haplotypes were handled as single units for association and clustering because linkage in the cohort was strong. On average, 235,054 unique TCR beta nucleotide sequences were sequenced per donor among more than 350 genotyped donors of the cohort, with about 19% of those sequences being non-productive.

V was cut back by 3 bases and J by 3 bases, leaving a gap of 20 bases between them. For CDR1 and CDR2, the germline V gene lists SGHRS and YFSETQ. Inclusive of the bounding cysteine and phenylalanine, the CDR3 is 17 residues long. Only CDR3 DNA remains: 51 bases, in frame from the first base. What the work shows at the level of the full study, not this receptor alone: Three of the identified cytomegalovirus-associated TCR beta chains were confirmed in vitro to be specific for cytomegalovirus antigens. Some IMGT-functional V segments, including TRBV6-2 and TRBV6-3, could not be told apart with the 87-base-pair reads, so those segments were excluded. In this cohort, only TCR beta chains were sequenced, and detectable features were limited by the absence of alpha or paired-chain data. A later analysis found that HLA-associated TCR beta chains were more clonally expanded and had lower generation probabilities than equally common non-associated chains. Correlated functional status among segregating V segments might be attributable to linkage disequilibrium, but an unknown experimental factor could not be ruled out. In an earlier analysis of approximately 590 of the donors, most TCR beta V segments were observed in productive rearrangements about 90% or about 30% of the time, broadly matching IMGT annotations. According to a later genetic analysis, donors in an Asian-associated ancestry cluster had fewer N-insertions in productive TCRs than the approximately 650-donor mean. A further reported finding was that TCR beta sequences accurately predicted the HLA-A and HLA-B alleles for most subjects in the first cohort. Assigning TCR associations to individual alleles was difficult when HLA alleles, especially DR and DQ, strongly co-occurred. It was suggested by the authors that the approach could potentially be generalized to other disease states and immunological phenotypes. Because HLA typing was missing for some donors at each locus, association tests included only the typed subset. Most CMV-associated TCR beta chains appeared to be HLA-restricted in a later analysis, and the HLA associations seemed to be driven largely by CMV exposure. According to a later analysis, TCR association rates differed among HLA loci, with DRB1 alleles showing the most associated TCRs and HLA-C alleles showing the fewest. Because counts were too low, roughly 16 rarely observed V segments, including chromosome 9 orphons, were excluded from the earlier analysis of 587 of the donors. Roughly uniform sequencing depth across donors was assumed in presence/absence analyses, although this assumption may not hold. The classifier was reported to diagnose cytomegalovirus status with high specificity and sensitivity in both the original and validation cohorts. CMV serostatus was the only immune exposure information available for the cohort. An association between a missense DCLRE1C variant and V-gene and J-gene trimming of TCR beta chains was found in a later genetic analysis and replicated in an independent cohort. At a false discovery rate of 0.05, a later analysis linked some 17,000 TCR beta sequences to specific HLA alleles. A group of highly shared sequence variants was considered likely to be a technical artifact of the sequencing pipeline. The study gave a list of about 150 TCR beta chains associated with cytomegalovirus. Across donors, most TCR sequences were observed very rarely, whereas some public TCRs were present in many individuals. A later analysis reported that several top co-occurrence clusters appeared linked to parvovirus B19, influenza, CMV and Epstein-Barr virus.

The cohort was made up of 500 to 800 healthy bone marrow donors. At the time of sampling, all cohort members were nominally healthy, though unrecorded immune exposures were likely present. The donor was CMV seronegative and was included in the group of about 400 seronegative cohort members. A peripheral blood sample was provided by each donor, and peripheral blood mononuclear cells were used for TCR beta sequencing. The Qiagen DNeasy Blood Extraction Kit was used to extract genomic DNA from the blood cell samples. Library preparation was by the immunoSEQ multiplex PCR assay. The multiplex PCR relied on a mix of 60 forward primers for TCR Vbeta segments and 13 reverse primers for TCR Jbeta segments. Amplification of the CDR3 region of rearranged TCR beta genes was performed with a multiplex PCR assay on genomic DNA. The Illumina HiSeq System was used to sequence the amplified TCR beta libraries as 87-base-pair reads. Per the authors' processing: A later analysis tallied some 79 million unique TCR beta chains across the 660 or so repertoires, and some 10 million of those chains were shared by two or more donors. A nearest-neighbor algorithm error-corrected the raw reads and collapsed the reads into unique sequences, merging closely related sequences to remove PCR and sequencing errors. Alignment of CDR3 sequences to IMGT reference sequences was used to assign V, D and J gene segments. For a sequence to be retained, a match of at least six nucleotides to both a V gene segment and a J gene segment was required. Rearrangements were classified as productive when the CDR3 lacked stop codons and remained in frame with V and J, and all other rearrangements were classified as non-productive. Following IMGT convention, CDR3 was defined as the stretch from the second conserved V-encoded cysteine to the conserved J-encoded phenylalanine. The earlier analysis of about 500 of the donors excluded sequences that lacked an unambiguous match to a single V gene segment. In an earlier analysis of 587 of the donors, a V segment was called functional when productive rearrangements were above 56.7%, and segregating when the standard deviation between donors exceeded 5%. To diagnose cytomegalovirus status from the catalog of TCR beta chain sequences, a statistical classification framework was built. A later analysis assigned V and J genes by comparing TCR nucleotide sequences with IMGT/GENE-DB human TR gene sequences. A later analysis assigned CDR3 sequences and most-parsimonious VDJ recombination scenarios with the TCRdist pipeline. A later analysis defined each TCR beta chain by its CDR3 amino acid sequence plus V-gene family, and excluded reads lacking a unique V-gene family. In a later analysis, around 600 highly shared, low-generation-probability nucleotide sequences were removed to address suspected cross-contamination and a sequencing artifact. A later analysis calculated a clonal expansion index for each public chain from normalized within-repertoire ranks of inferred template counts. In a later analysis, generation probabilities were computed using a VDJ recombination model fitted to out-of-frame rearrangements, and the results were checked against IGoR. A later analysis scored TCR-TCR, TCR-HLA and TCR-CMV co-occurrence with hypergeometric tests, applying a repertoire-size bias correction to TCR pairs. To estimate false discovery rates, a later analysis permuted the HLA or CMV assignments 20 times. In a later analysis, co-occurring TCRs were grouped using DBSCAN, and TCRdist sequence similarity was added for clustering within HLA-allele-positive subsets. For co-occurrence clustering, repertoires with fewer than 30,000 or more than 120,000 public chains were excluded, along with four to six repertoires with anomalous nucleotide sharing. The table comes from immuneACCESS by way of TCRdb, which keeps in-frame sequences with V and J called. Part of the clones is missing from these tables; in studies checked, under half for an unresolved V gene and the rest for unknown reasons. From that table come the V and J calls and clone size; the DNA was used to work out D and trimming. This sample gives about 160,000 clones in total; around three quarters of them show up just once. Approximately 3.1% of the sample is taken by the ten largest.

The sequence is built from TRBV5-1 and TRBJ2-3; TRBD2 is possibly the D segment (6 matching bases). Sequencing was performed on PBMCs. This TCR came from a woman between 40 and 55 years old in good health and CMV-seronegative. The sequenced DNA: TGCGCCAGCAGCTCTGACCCAGGAGGGGCGGGAACAGATACGCAGTATTTT. Its translation reads: CASSSDPGGAGTDTQYF.